Sequencing of this T cell receptor beta chain was carried out in a study of post-analysis software for immune sequencing data. The CDR3 covers 11 residues. From germline, CDR1 is DFQATT and CDR2 SNEGSKA (reference sequence). Trimming removed 5 bases from V and 6 bases from J, with 10 bases in between. Study-wide results and limits: Significantly decreased normalized Chao1 diversity was recorded for multiple sclerosis patients relative to controls. F-measure co-clustering was strong for batch-matched samples. With TRBV5-6, TRBV5-1 and TRBV20-1 included, about five TRBV segments were more frequent in patients than in controls.

This clonotype appeared a few times. Its target is unknown. The library was made from cDNA and included unique molecular identifiers. MiXCR was run by TCRdb on the PCR reads, yielding one entry per CDR3 protein. The sample has approximately 690,000 distinct CDR3 sequences; over 45% are singletons. This clonotype was sampled from a girl aged 2 to 10 with multiple sclerosis. The J gene is TRBJ1-1, the V gene TRBV20-1, with D tentatively TRBD1 (6 bases). Input material: blood. CDR3 protein: CSAARTAEAFF. The CDR3 DNA is TGCAGTGCTGCTCGGACAGCTGAAGCTTTCTTT.